A selection of T cell receptor beta chains follows, all from one sample in a study of blood T cell repertoires in COVID-19. TCRdb's table, derived via immunoSEQ multiplex PCR, lists solely in-frame clones and lacks some. Here the sample spans some 370,000 clones, around 92% being singletons. Sequencing was performed on peripheral blood. Source of these receptors: a man aged 40-49 years with acute or convalescent COVID-19. Both conserved end residues are part of each CDR3. A D gene is named only where the DNA matches it firmly. Only some rows state a clone size, as once, few, many or a class for expanded clones.

j_call v_call clone_size cdr3_length d_call cdr3_aa cdr3_nt
TRBJ2-1 TRBV3-1/TRBV3-2 - 15 - CASSRSAGEYNEQFF TGTGCCAGCAGCCGCTCAGCGGGCGAGTACAATGAGCAGTTCTTC
TRBJ2-3 TRBV20-1 - 16 - CSASMWAGGGTDTQYF TGCAGTGCTAGTATGTGGGCTGGCGGGGGCACAGATACGCAGTATTTT
TRBJ2-7 TRBV5-1 - 14 TRBD1 CASSSRQGVYEQYF TGCGCCAGCAGCTCTCGACAGGGGGTGTACGAGCAGTACTTC
TRBJ2-1 TRBV2 - 13 - CARDSAGSGEQFF TGTGCCAGGGACTCGGCTGGGTCCGGGGAGCAGTTCTTC
TRBJ2-1 TRBV30 - 16 - CAWSVWGFSSYNEQFF TGTGCCTGGAGTGTATGGGGCTTTAGCTCCTACAATGAGCAGTTCTTC
TRBJ1-6 TRBV11-2 - 15 - CASSPPPRRNSPLHF TGTGCCAGCAGCCCCCCACCTCGCCGGAATTCACCCCTCCACTTT
TRBJ2-3 TRBV5-1 - 17 TRBD2 CASSLRGKGGSTDTQYF TGCGCCAGCAGCCTGCGAGGAAAGGGCGGGAGTACAGATACGCAGTATTTT
TRBJ2-1 TRBV4-1 - 15 - CASSVQSGPYNEQFF TGCGCCAGCAGCGTTCAGAGCGGACCCTACAATGAGCAGTTCTTC
TRBJ2-3 TRBV4-1 - 14 - CASSQGSGSATQYF TGCGCCAGCAGCCAAGGTTCGGGGTCGGCTACGCAGTATTTT
TRBJ2-1 TRBV7-4 - 14 TRBD1 CASIHWDRGNEQFF TGTGCCAGCATTCACTGGGACAGGGGTAATGAGCAGTTCTTC
TRBJ1-2 TRBV9 many 15 - CASSPSPTGNYGYTF TGTGCCAGCAGCCCTAGCCCGACGGGGAACTATGGCTACACCTTC
TRBJ1-5 TRBV23-1 once 13 - CASSQQVNQPQHF TGCGCCAGCAGTCAGCAGGTCAATCAGCCCCAGCATTTT
TRBJ2-7 TRBV7-9 - 17 - CASSLAIAGASSYEQYF TGTGCCAGCAGCTTAGCGATTGCGGGGGCATCGTCCTACGAGCAGTACTTC
TRBJ1-1 TRBV5-6 once 14 TRBD1 CASVPGTANTEAFF TGTGCCAGCGTCCCCGGGACAGCTAACACTGAAGCTTTCTTT
TRBJ2-2 TRBV7-8 - 16 TRBD2 CASSLTSGSNTGELFF TGTGCCAGCAGCTTAACTAGCGGGTCGAACACCGGGGAGCTGTTTTTT
TRBJ1-5 TRBV19 - 14 TRBD1 CASRQTGEAQPQHF TGTGCCAGTAGACAAACAGGGGAGGCTCAGCCCCAGCATTTT
TRBJ1-1 TRBV28 once 14 - CASSLSGEWTEAFF TGTGCCAGCAGTTTGTCAGGGGAGTGGACTGAAGCTTTCTTT
TRBJ2-1 TRBV5-1 - 15 TRBD2 CASRGGLAVYNEQFF TGCGCCAGCAGGGGTGGACTAGCGGTATACAATGAGCAGTTCTTC
TRBJ1-1 TRBV28 - 16 TRBD1 CASSTWTGGLNTEAFF TGTGCCAGCAGTACTTGGACAGGGGGCCTGAACACTGAAGCTTTCTTT
TRBJ1-2 TRBV9 - 14 - CASSVESEWYGYTF TGTGCCAGCAGCGTAGAGTCTGAGTGGTATGGCTACACCTTC
TRBJ1-2 TRBV28 - 14 TRBD1 CASEGQGPNYGYTF TGTGCCAGCGAGGGACAGGGCCCTAATTATGGCTACACCTTC
TRBJ1-3 TRBV7-9 - 17 - CASSSPTEITSGNTIYF TGTGCCAGCAGCTCGCCGACAGAGATCACATCTGGAAACACCATATATTTT
TRBJ1-1 TRBV27 - 14 - CASSLSRGNTEAFF TGTGCCAGCAGTTTATCCAGGGGGAACACTGAAGCTTTCTTT
TRBJ1-3 TRBV4-1 - 17 - CASSPGPARGLSNTIYF TGCGCCAGCAGCCCCGGGCCAGCCAGGGGTTTGTCAAACACCATATATTTT
TRBJ1-2 TRBV27 - 13 TRBD1 CASSFRQGRGYTF TGTGCCAGCAGTTTCCGACAGGGTCGCGGCTACACCTTC
TRBJ2-7 TRBV27 - 12 TRBD2 CASSPGGAEQYF TGTGCCAGCAGTCCCGGGGGGGCTGAGCAGTACTTC
TRBJ2-7 TRBV4-1 few 15 - CASSRLGGKSYEQYF TGCGCCAGCAGCCGGTTAGGAGGGAAGTCTTACGAGCAGTACTTC
TRBJ1-6 TRBV27 - 16 - CASSLYIPPTESPLHF TGTGCCAGCAGTTTATATATCCCCCCGACAGAATCACCCCTCCACTTT
TRBJ1-6 TRBV27 - 14 TRBD1 CASSYTGVESPLHF TGTGCCAGCAGTTATACAGGGGTTGAATCACCCCTCCACTTT
TRBJ1-4 TRBV25-1 - 16 TRBD1 CASSGTTGGRVEKLFF TGTGCCAGCAGTGGGACGACAGGGGGCAGGGTTGAAAAACTGTTTTTT
TRBJ1-2 TRBV9 - 14 TRBD1 CASSGPTGEGGYTF TGTGCCAGCAGCGGACCGACAGGGGAGGGTGGCTACACCTTC
TRBJ1-4 TRBV24-1 - 16 - CATSDGNRATNEKLFF TGTGCCACCAGTGATGGCAACAGGGCAACTAATGAAAAACTGTTTTTT
TRBJ2-7 TRBV7-3 - 14 - CASSLTGGVGEQYF TGTGCCAGCAGCTTAACCGGGGGAGTGGGCGAGCAGTACTTC
TRBJ1-2 TRBV5-5 - 13 - CASSLASGYGYTF TGTGCCAGCAGCTTGGCGTCAGGCTATGGCTACACCTTC
TRBJ2-3 TRBV10-3 - 14 - CAIGSGPVTDTQYF TGTGCCATCGGGAGCGGGCCCGTCACAGATACGCAGTATTTT